This T cell receptor beta chain was retrieved from a study of blood T cell repertoires in COVID-19. Study-wide background: The United States, Italy and Spain supplied acute and convalescent COVID-19 samples. The cDNA or gDNA used as material had been derived from T cells, B-cell-depleted T cells, or PBMCs.

Per the study methods: Reference gene primer amplification yielded estimated nucleated cell counts. Clones were sequenced by immunoSEQ multiplex PCR, and TCRdb holds only the in-frame ones, with some missing. That table gives V, J and clone size, and the DNA gave D and trimming. The sample has 300,000 to 400,000 clones, approximately 85% seen once. Only one count was recorded for this clone. This receptor was obtained from a human donor in a cohort sampled during active COVID-19. Sample: peripheral blood.

CDR3 nucleotides: TGTGCCAGCAGTAGGGGACTAGCGTTAAACACCGGGGAGCTGTTTTTT. The encoded protein is CASSRGLALNTGELFF. V and J are TRBV6-2 or TRBV6-3 and TRBJ2-2; 10 nucleotides line up with TRBD2. The CDR3 sequence is 16 residues long. The germline gives CDR1 MNHEY, CDR2 SVGEGT. J gave up 2 bases and V 5 bases, and 5 bases lay outside the gene matches.